These T cell receptor beta chains were read from a single sample in a study of T cell responses to AZD1222 COVID-19 vaccine. TCRdb's table, derived via immunoSEQ multiplex PCR, lists solely in-frame clones and lacks some. The sample consists of 30,000 to 35,000 clones, about 84% of them appearing once. This specimen consisted of peripheral blood, obtained 28 days after the second AZD1222 dose. The receptors come from an adult who received the AZD1222 COVID-19 vaccine. The CDR3 runs from the conserved cysteine through the conserved F or W. Fields, in order: V gene, clone size, D gene, J gene, CDR3 DNA, CDR3 protein. D genes are given only for firm matches. Clone size, where shown, is once, few, many, or a class for clones that have expanded.

TRBV5-1	.	TRBD2	TRBJ2-1	TGCGCCAGCAGCTGGGGGGAGGGCCAAAATGAGCAGTTCTTC	CASSWGEGQNEQFF
TRBV11-2	.	.	TRBJ1-3	TGTGCCAGCAGTACTCAGGGGTCTGGAAACACCATATATTTT	CASSTQGSGNTIYF
TRBV18	.	TRBD1	TRBJ1-1	TGTGCCAGCTCGGGCGACAGGGCTGAGGCTTTCTTT	CASSGDRAEAFF
TRBV4-2	few	TRBD1	TRBJ1-4	TGTGCCAGCAGCCTGGGACAGGGGAATGAAAAACTGTTTTTT	CASSLGQGNEKLFF
TRBV27	.	.	TRBJ1-2	TGTGCCAGCAGTCCCCTGGGAGGGAACTATGGCTACACCTTC	CASSPLGGNYGYTF
TRBV7-9	.	.	TRBJ1-4	TGTGCCAGCAGCGCACAGGGCGTGGAGGCTGAAAAACTGTTTTTT	CASSAQGVEAEKLFF
TRBV9	.	.	TRBJ1-1	TGTGCCAGCAGCGTAGGAATCAGAGACACTGAAGCTTTCTTT	CASSVGIRDTEAFF
TRBV4-2	.	.	TRBJ1-4	TGTGCCAGCAGCGAGTACCGAACAGATGAAAAACTGTTTTTT	CASSEYRTDEKLFF
TRBV9	.	.	TRBJ1-2	TGTGCCAGCAGCGTATTTAGAAGGGGTCCTTTCCTCCCTAAAGGGTATGGCTACACCTTC	CASSVFRRGPFLPKGYGYTF
TRBV2	few	.	TRBJ1-2	TGTGCCAGCAGGGAGGACCTTTCCTCCTATGGCTACACCTTC	CASREDLSSYGYTF
TRBV19	.	.	TRBJ1-3	TGTGCCAGTAGTCCGACGGAGGGGAGGCCTGGAAACACCATATATTTT	CASSPTEGRPGNTIYF
TRBV7-2	few	.	TRBJ2-6	TGTGCCAGCAGCTTAGTTTTGAGCTCTGGGGCCAACGTCCTGACTTTC	CASSLVLSSGANVLTF
TRBV2	.	TRBD1	TRBJ2-2	TGTGCCAGTACGACAGGGATTCCGGGGACCGGGGAGCTGTTTTTT	CASTTGIPGTGELFF
TRBV5-1	few	.	TRBJ1-5	TGCGCCAGCAGCTTGGCGGGACACCAGCCCCAGCATTTT	CASSLAGHQPQHF
TRBV9	.	TRBD2	TRBJ2-1	TGTGCCAGCAGCCCCCCAGCGGGAGTTTACAATGAGCAGTTCTTC	CASSPPAGVYNEQFF
TRBV21-1	once	.	TRBJ2-1	TGTGCCAGCACTTCAAGGACAGTTAATGAGCAGTTCTTC	CASTSRTVNEQFF
TRBV5-1	.	TRBD2	TRBJ2-5	TGCGCCAGCAGCGGACTAGCGGGCCAAGAGACCCAGTACTTC	CASSGLAGQETQYF
TRBV27	once	.	TRBJ1-2	TGTGCCAGCAGCCTACGGGGCACTACCTACTATGGCTACACCTTC	CASSLRGTTYYGYTF
TRBV20-1	.	TRBD2	TRBJ2-1	TGCAGTGCTAGTCGCGGGGGATTTGAGCAGTTCTTC	CSASRGGFEQFF
TRBV5-4	.	.	TRBJ1-1	TGTGCCAGCAGCTTGGGGCGACAGGCCAACACTGAAGCTTTCTTT	CASSLGRQANTEAFF
TRBV11-2	.	TRBD2	TRBJ2-3	TGTGCCAGCAGCGCGCGGTTTCTAGCGGGAGGGTTGAATACGCAGTATTTT	CASSARFLAGGLNTQYF
TRBV7-3	.	.	TRBJ2-2	TGTGCCAGCAGCTTAAAGGCTCAATCCACCGGGGAGCTGTTTTTT	CASSLKAQSTGELFF
TRBV2	.	TRBD1	TRBJ2-1	TGTGCCAGCAGTGACGGGTTAGACAGGGGGCTCTACAATGAGCAGTTCTTC	CASSDGLDRGLYNEQFF
TRBV7-2	few	.	TRBJ1-3	TGTGCCAGCAGCCCCGCAGGATACTCTGGAAACACCATATATTTT	CASSPAGYSGNTIYF
TRBV14	.	.	TRBJ2-2	TGTGCCAGCAGCCAAGAGCTGCCCGGCACCGGGGAGCTGTTTTTT	CASSQELPGTGELFF
TRBV18	.	TRBD2	TRBJ2-2	TGTGCCAGCTCACCATCCGGGACTAGCGGGGGGAACACCGGGGAGCTGTTTTTT	CASSPSGTSGGNTGELFF
TRBV6-2/TRBV6-3	.	.	TRBJ1-5	TGTGCCAGCAGTTGGTCAGGCAATCAGCCCCAGCATTTT	CASSWSGNQPQHF
TRBV18	.	TRBD2	TRBJ2-2	TGTGCCAGCTCACCCACAGGGCTAGCGGGAGCGAACACCGGGGAGCTGTTTTTT	CASSPTGLAGANTGELFF
TRBV12-3/TRBV12-4	.	.	TRBJ1-1	TGTGCCAGCAGTTTTGTATTGGACACTGAAGCTTTCTTT	CASSFVLDTEAFF
TRBV12-2	.	.	TRBJ2-1	TGTGCAAGTCGGTCCCCAAGTGTGGAAGCGGAAGATGAGCAGTTCTTC	CASRSPSVEAEDEQFF
TRBV4-2	once	.	TRBJ1-5	TGTGCCAGCAGCCCGTGGGACATCAATCAGCCCCAGCATTTT	CASSPWDINQPQHF
TRBV5-1	.	.	TRBJ1-4	TGCGCCAGCAGCTTGGGGAGTTTGAATGAAAAACTGTTTTTT	CASSLGSLNEKLFF
TRBV4-1	.	TRBD1	TRBJ1-5	TGCGCCAGCAGCCAACGAGGGACAGGGCATCAGCCCCAGCATTTT	CASSQRGTGHQPQHF
TRBV5-1	.	TRBD2	TRBJ2-3	TGCGCCAGCAGCTCGGGACTAGCGGGGGGAGCAAATTATTTT	CASSSGLAGGANYF
TRBV29-1	once	.	TRBJ1-1	TGCAGCGGTCGGGGCGAGGGAGTACTTGAAGCTTTCTTT	CSGRGEGVLEAFF
TRBV24-1	.	.	TRBJ2-2	TGTGCCACCAGTGACCCCCGGGCCAACACCGGGGAGCTGTTTTTT	CATSDPRANTGELFF
TRBV5-1	.	.	TRBJ1-2	TGCGCCAGCAGCCTATCAACAGGGATCGATGGCTACACCTTC	CASSLSTGIDGYTF
TRBV7-2	.	TRBD1	TRBJ2-5	TGTGCCAGCAGCTTAGGAGGGGGCAGGGAGACCCAGTACTTC	CASSLGGGRETQYF
TRBV7-2	.	TRBD1	TRBJ1-6	TGTGCCAGCAGCTTAGGGGGACAGTTTTGGAGCTCCTATAATTCACCCCTCCACTTT	CASSLGGQFWSSYNSPLHF
TRBV19	.	TRBD2	TRBJ2-1	TGTGCCAGTAGTATAGGGCTAGCGGACCGCAATGAGCAGTTCTTC	CASSIGLADRNEQFF
TRBV20-1	.	.	TRBJ1-5	TGCAGTGCTAGTAGAGGGACTGGAAGCAATCAGCCCCAGCATTTT	CSASRGTGSNQPQHF
TRBV19	.	TRBD1	TRBJ1-5	TGTGCCAGTAGTGGCAAAGGACAGGGGTTTCAGCCCCAGCATTTT	CASSGKGQGFQPQHF
TRBV3-1/TRBV3-2	.	.	TRBJ1-4	TGTGCCAGCAGCCAATACCCCGGACGGGGAAAACTGTTTTTT	CASSQYPGRGKLFF
TRBV30	.	TRBD2	TRBJ2-3	TGTGCCTGGAAGAGCGGGAGTACGCAGTATTTT	CAWKSGSTQYF
TRBV3-1/TRBV3-2	.	.	TRBJ1-1	TGTGCCAGCAGCCCGCAGACAGCCATCCTGAACACTGAAGCTTTCTTT	CASSPQTAILNTEAFF
TRBV19	.	TRBD1	TRBJ1-2	TGTGCCAGTACCACCCTCCGACAGGGAGTAAAGGACGGCTACACCTTC	CASTTLRQGVKDGYTF
TRBV18	.	.	TRBJ1-5	TGTGCCAGCTCACCAGGACAGAACAATCAGCCCCAGCATTTT	CASSPGQNNQPQHF
TRBV3-1/TRBV3-2	.	.	TRBJ1-3	TGTGCCAGCAGCCAGAGTGTTTTGAGAAACACCATATATTTT	CASSQSVLRNTIYF
TRBV27	once	.	TRBJ1-1	TGTGCCAGCAGTCCCCTCGGACGGTTGAACACTGAAGCTTTCTTT	CASSPLGRLNTEAFF
TRBV5-4	.	.	TRBJ1-1	TGTGCCAGCAGCCTCGAAGCAGGGAAGAACACTGAAGCTTTCTTT	CASSLEAGKNTEAFF
TRBV14	.	TRBD1	TRBJ1-1	TGTGCCAGCAGCCTCTTGACAGGGGGCTGGACTGAAGCTTTCTTT	CASSLLTGGWTEAFF